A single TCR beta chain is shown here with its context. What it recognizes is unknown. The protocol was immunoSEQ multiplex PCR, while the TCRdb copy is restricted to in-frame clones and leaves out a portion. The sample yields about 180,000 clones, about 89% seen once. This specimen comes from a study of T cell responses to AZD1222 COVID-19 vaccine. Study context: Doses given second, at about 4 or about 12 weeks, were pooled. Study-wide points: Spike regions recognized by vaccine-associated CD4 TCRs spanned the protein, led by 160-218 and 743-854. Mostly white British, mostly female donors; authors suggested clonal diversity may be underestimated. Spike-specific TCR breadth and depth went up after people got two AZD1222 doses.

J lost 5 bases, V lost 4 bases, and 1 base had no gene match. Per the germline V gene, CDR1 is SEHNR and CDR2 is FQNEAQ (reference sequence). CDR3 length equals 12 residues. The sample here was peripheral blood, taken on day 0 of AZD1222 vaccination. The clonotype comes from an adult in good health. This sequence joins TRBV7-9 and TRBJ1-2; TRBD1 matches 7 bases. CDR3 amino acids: CASSSGGYGYTF. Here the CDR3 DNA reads TGTGCCAGCAGCTCAGGGGGTTATGGCTACACCTTC.